Sequencing of this T cell receptor beta chain was carried out in a study of monozygotic twins with cystic fibrosis. Profiling relied on immunoSEQ multiplex PCR, and the TCRdb table lists in-frame clones only, not all of them. Of about 20,000 clones listed, around 87% are singletons. Germline lookup yields CDR1 SGHRS and CDR2 YFSETQ. The CDR3 is made up of 14 amino acids. V was pared by 4 bases and J by 4 bases, with 6 bases of the junction left unmatched. Comments on this clone: Its antigen is not identified.

Findings of the study overall: Monozygotic CF twins shared more identical nucleotide clonotypes than unrelated patients. Co-twins had the most similar V usage for 13 of 16 pairs, J for 8.

The chain combines TRBV5-1 with TRBJ2-5; TRBD1 matches 8 bases. The sequenced sample was blood. The TCR comes from a woman aged 25 to 39 with cystic fibrosis. The DNA of the CDR3 is TGCGCCAGCAGCCCGACAGGGGCGGGAGAGACCCAGTACTTC. This codes for CASSPTGAGETQYF.